This T cell receptor beta chain was captured in a study of OX40 agonist ivuxolimab in advanced cancers. Study overall: Partial responses were recorded for three patients, including one with hepatocellular carcinoma and two with cutaneous melanoma.

Sequencing was performed with immunoSEQ multiplex PCR; in TCRdb, only in-frame clones are kept and a portion is missing. The table shows more than 20,000 clones, with about four fifths occurring only once. Cycle 7 day 1, cycle 4 day 1, and baseline were the timepoints at which blood was sampled. The germline V and J ends were trimmed by 5 bases and 5 bases, with 22 bases remaining between them. The CDR3 contains 16 residues. Germline V lookup: CDR1 PRHDT, CDR2 FYEKMQ (reference sequence). As regards this clone: The antigen remains unidentified.

Study results and limitations: The authors did not determine the antigen specificity of the expanded peripheral T cells. There were, on average, more expanded clones in CD8+ T cells than in CD4+.

This receptor was identified in an adult with an advanced solid tumor such as melanoma, head and neck, liver or kidney cancer. The input for sequencing was CD4+ or CD8+ T cells sorted from blood, taken in a trial of the OX40 agonist ivuxolimab. The gene calls are TRBV13 and TRBJ2-7, with D tentatively TRBD1 (5 bases). The CDR3 DNA follows: TGTGCCAGCAGCCTCCAGGGATCGTATGTTGCCCACGAGCAGTACTTC. Translated: CASSLQGSYVAHEQYF.